What follows describes a single T cell receptor beta chain. What it binds is unknown. The source of the sample is a study of T cell repertoires in cytomegalovirus infection. Study-level information: Shared public TCR beta signatures pointed to both CMV infection and a matching HLA type. Study-wide results and caveats: Dominating the ex vivo response were HLA-C-restricted CMV-specific TCR beta clonotypes.

TCRdb reprocessed the reads with MiXCR, giving one entry per CDR3 protein. Of approximately 910,000 distinct CDR3 sequences in the sample, roughly 30% were seen once. The CDR3 sequence is 19 residues long. Germline V gene data show CDR1 as SEHNR and CDR2 as FQNEAQ (reference sequence). After removal of 2 bases from V and 2 bases from J, the junction contained 10 bases not matched to a gene. The sequenced sample was cultured CD8+ T cells from PBMCs, obtained from culture after CMV antigen stimulation. The source is a human donor in good health (CMV status not recorded). Some clones in this sample may be carry-over from other donors' samples. The chain recombines TRBV7-9 with TRBJ2-3; 13 nucleotides agree with TRBD2. CDR3 sequence reads: CASSLRTSGRLGPTDTQYF. The DNA for the CDR3 is TGTGCCAGCAGCTTAAGGACTAGCGGGAGATTGGGGCCCACAGATACGCAGTATTTT.